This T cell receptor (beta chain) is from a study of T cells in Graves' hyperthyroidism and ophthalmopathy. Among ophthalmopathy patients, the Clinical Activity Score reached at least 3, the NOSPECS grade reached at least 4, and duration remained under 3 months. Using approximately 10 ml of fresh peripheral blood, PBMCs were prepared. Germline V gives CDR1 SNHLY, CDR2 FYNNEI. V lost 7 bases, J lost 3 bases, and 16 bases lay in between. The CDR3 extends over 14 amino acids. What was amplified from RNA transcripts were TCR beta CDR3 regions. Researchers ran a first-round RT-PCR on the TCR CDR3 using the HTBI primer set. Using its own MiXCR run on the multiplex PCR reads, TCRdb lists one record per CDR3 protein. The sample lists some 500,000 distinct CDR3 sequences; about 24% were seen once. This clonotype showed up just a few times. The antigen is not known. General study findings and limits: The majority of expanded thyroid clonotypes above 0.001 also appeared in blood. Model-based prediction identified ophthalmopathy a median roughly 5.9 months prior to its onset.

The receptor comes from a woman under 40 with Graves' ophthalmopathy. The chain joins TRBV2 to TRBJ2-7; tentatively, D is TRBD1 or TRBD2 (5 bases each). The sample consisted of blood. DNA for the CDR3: TGTGCCAGCATGATGGGACGGGGTTTCTACGAGCAGTACTTC. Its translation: CASMMGRGFYEQYF.